The 9 T cell receptor beta chains presented below share a single source sample, sequenced in a study of T cell changes during pregnancy in multiple sclerosis. The protocol was immunoSEQ multiplex PCR, while the TCRdb copy is restricted to in-frame clones and leaves out a portion. The sample records 100,000 or so clones, approximately 94% being singletons. Specimen: peripheral blood, collected in the third trimester of pregnancy. The receptors shown here come from a female donor with multiple sclerosis, enrolled in a pregnancy study.

This CDR3 is CASWTSGSETQYF. CDR3 nucleotide sequence: TGTGCCAGTTGGACTAGCGGGAGTGAGACCCAGTACTTC. The chain links TRBV28 to TRBJ2-5; 13 bases are a match to TRBD2. CDR3 size: 13 residues. Germline loops: CDR1 MDHEN, CDR2 SYDVKM. Germline trimming cut 9 bases from V and 5 bases from J; bases unmatched to any gene: 3.

V and J are TRBV5-4 and TRBJ2-7; tentatively, D is TRBD2 (6 bases). The germline V gene has CDR1 SGHNT and CDR2 YYREEE (reference sequence). V was shortened by 2 bases and J by 6 bases, with 12 bases between the two germline ends. The CDR3 is made up of 13 amino acids. CDR3 region: CASSFQGGSEQYF. The CDR3 bases are TGTGCCAGCAGCTTTCAGGGAGGTTCCGAGCAGTACTTC.

The chain combines TRBV7-6 with TRBJ1-4; 8 nucleotides agree with TRBD1. After removal of 4 bases from V and 1 base from J, the junction contained 2 bases not matched to a gene. Germline assignment: CDR1 SGHVS and CDR2 FNYEAQ. The CDR3 has 15 residues. Here the CDR3 reads CASSSTGGTNEKLFF. The CDR3 coding sequence is TGTGCCAGCAGCTCCACAGGGGGAACTAATGAAAAACTGTTTTTT.

The chain uses TRBV13 and TRBJ1-1; D call uncertain. This CDR3 is built from 17 residues. V lost 2 bases and J 3 bases, leaving 19 bases between the germline ends. In germline, CDR1 is PRHDT, CDR2 FYEKMQ (reference sequence). The CDR3 nucleotides read TGTGCCAGCAGCTTATATGGTACCCAGCGCCCTTACACTGAAGCTTTCTTT. Translation: CASSLYGTQRPYTEAFF.

This chain links TRBV18 with TRBJ2-1, with 7 positions matching TRBD1. The length of the CDR3 is 14 residues. Germline V CDR1 and CDR2: KGHSH, LQKENI. V dropped 1 base and J dropped 7; count of bases not matched to a gene: 4. The CDR3 loop reads CASSPLTGRNEQFF. CDR3 nucleotides: TGTGCCAGCTCACCACTGACAGGGCGGAATGAGCAGTTCTTC.

This chain connects TRBV27 to TRBJ2-7; D might be TRBD2 (5 bases). The CDR3 covers 16 residues. CDR1 and CDR2 from the germline V gene are MNHEY and SMNVEV (reference sequence). V lost 6 bases, J lost 0 bases, and 18 bases lay in between. This CDR3 is CASRIPSGLASYEQYF. CDR3 DNA sequence: TGTGCCAGCAGAATCCCGAGCGGTTTAGCCTCCTACGAGCAGTACTTC.

The chain combines TRBV6-1 with TRBJ2-2; 10 bases map to TRBD2. Trimming took 3 bases from V and 8 from J; bases not matched to a gene: 3. Germline CDR1 MNHNS, CDR2 SASEGT. The CDR3 extends over 14 amino acids. In DNA form, the CDR3 reads TGTGCCAGCAGTGATAGCGGGAGGTCTGGGGAGCTGTTTTTT. This sequence encodes CASSDSGRSGELFF.

This rearrangement joins TRBV6-1 to TRBJ2-7; TRBD1 is a possible D gene (6 bases). The CDR3 extends over 13 amino acids. Trimming stripped 7 bases from V and 2 bases from J, with 12 bases between. Germline values: CDR1 MNHNS, CDR2 SASEGT. CDR3 region: CASKDSPPYEQYF. CDR3 coding DNA: TGTGCCAGCAAGGACAGTCCCCCCTACGAGCAGTACTTC.

The chain joins TRBV15 to TRBJ1-4, with 10 bases lining up with TRBD1. Unmatched junction bases numbered 5, after V lost 1 base and J lost 6 bases. Germline CDR1 LNHNV, CDR2 YYDKDF (reference sequence). This CDR3 contains 16 residues. The CDR3 nucleotides read TGTGCCACCAGCAGAGGGGGGACAGGGGCGGATGAAAAACTGTTTTTT. Translation gives CATSRGGTGADEKLFF.